Reported below is one T cell receptor (beta chain). What it recognizes is unknown. This entry belongs to a study of CD8+ T cells in alopecia areata. Study at large: For the treated group, dosing was oral tofacitinib at 5 to 10 mg twice daily. General observations from the study: The study found tofacitinib significantly decreased scalp clonality and expanded CD8+ clones among the top 100.

In germline, CDR1 is MNHEY, CDR2 SVGAGI. With V trimmed by 5 bases and J by 3 bases, 6 bases remained unmatched. The CDR3 loop spans 14 amino acids. Extraction and reverse transcription of RNA yielded cDNA as the sequencing template. Only in-frame clones appear in the TCRdb table, and some are missing; sequencing was by immunoSEQ multiplex PCR. This sample has 150,000 to 250,000 clones; roughly 50% occur once, and the top ten carry 5.5% to 6%. Treatment noted: oral pan-JAK inhibitor, 5-10 mg twice daily. PBMCs were stained for CD3, CD4 and CD8, and CD4+ and CD8+ T cells were sorted. The sequence was obtained from a human donor with alopecia areata. Specimen: CD4+ T cells sorted from blood, collected at week 24, from a patient treated with tofacitinib. The V call is TRBV6-5, the J call TRBJ2-7; TRBD1 agrees at 8 bases. The CDR3 protein is CASSPRDRNYEQYF. The CDR3, as DNA: TGTGCCAGCAGTCCCAGGGACAGGAACTACGAGCAGTACTTC.